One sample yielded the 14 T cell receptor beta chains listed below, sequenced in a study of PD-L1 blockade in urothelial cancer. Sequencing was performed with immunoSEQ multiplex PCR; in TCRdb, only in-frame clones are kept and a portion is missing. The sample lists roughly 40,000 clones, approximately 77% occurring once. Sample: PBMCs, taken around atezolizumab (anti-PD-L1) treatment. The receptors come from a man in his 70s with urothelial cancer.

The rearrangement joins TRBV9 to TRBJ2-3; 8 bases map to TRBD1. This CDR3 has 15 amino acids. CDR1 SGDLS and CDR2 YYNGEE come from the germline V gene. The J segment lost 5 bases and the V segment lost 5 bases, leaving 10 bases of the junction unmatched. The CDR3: CASSPQDRAEDTQYF. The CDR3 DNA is TGTGCCAGCAGTCCACAGGACAGGGCGGAAGATACGCAGTATTTT.

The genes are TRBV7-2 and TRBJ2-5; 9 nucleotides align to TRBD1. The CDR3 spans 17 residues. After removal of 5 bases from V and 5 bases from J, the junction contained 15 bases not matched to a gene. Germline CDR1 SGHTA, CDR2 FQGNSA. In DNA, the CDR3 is TGTGCCAGCAGCAGTCCTCCGGGACAGGGCATAGGTGAGACCCAGTACTTC. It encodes CASSSPPGQGIGETQYF.

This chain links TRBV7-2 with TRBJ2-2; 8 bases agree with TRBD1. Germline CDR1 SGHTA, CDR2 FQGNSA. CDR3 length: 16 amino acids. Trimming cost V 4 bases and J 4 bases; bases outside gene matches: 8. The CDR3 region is CASSSQTGDRTGELFF. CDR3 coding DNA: TGTGCCAGCAGCTCGCAGACAGGGGACCGCACCGGGGAGCTGTTTTTT. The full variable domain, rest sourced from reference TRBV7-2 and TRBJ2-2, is GAGVSQSPSNKVTEKGKDVELRCDPISGHTALYWYRQSLGQGLEFLIYFQGNSAPDKSGLPSDRFSAERTGGSVSTLTIQRTQQEDSAVYLCASSSQTGDRTGELFFGEGSRLTVL.

This CDR3 is CATREQDRGEKLFF. In nucleotides, the CDR3 is TGTGCCACCAGAGAACAGGATAGGGGTGAAAAACTGTTTTTT. The rearrangement uses TRBV2 and TRBJ1-4; the D gene is possibly TRBD1 (5 bases). The CDR3 length is 14 residues. Trimming removed 10 bases from V and 7 bases from J, with 19 bases in between. In germline, CDR1 is SNHLY, CDR2 FYNNEI.

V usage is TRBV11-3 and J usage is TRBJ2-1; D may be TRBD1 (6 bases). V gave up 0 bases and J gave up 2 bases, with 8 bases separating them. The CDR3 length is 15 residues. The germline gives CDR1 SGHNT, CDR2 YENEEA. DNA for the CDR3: TGTGCCAGCAGCTTAGACAGGGGACCCTACAATGAGCAGTTCTTC. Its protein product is CASSLDRGPYNEQFF.

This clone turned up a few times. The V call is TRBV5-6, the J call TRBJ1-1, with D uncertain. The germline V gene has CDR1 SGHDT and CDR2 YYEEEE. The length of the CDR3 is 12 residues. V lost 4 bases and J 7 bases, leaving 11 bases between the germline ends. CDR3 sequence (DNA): TGTGCCAGCAGCCCGGGGTTAGGTGAAGCTTTCTTT. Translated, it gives CASSPGLGEAFF.

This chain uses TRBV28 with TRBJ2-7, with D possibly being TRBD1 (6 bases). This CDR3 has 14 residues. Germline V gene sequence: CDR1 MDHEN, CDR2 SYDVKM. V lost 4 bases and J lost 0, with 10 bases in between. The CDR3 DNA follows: TGTGCCAGCAGTTCCCAGGGGTACTCCTACGAGCAGTACTTC. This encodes CASSSQGYSYEQYF.

The CDR3 loop is CASSLQAGGPEVEQFF. CDR3 coding DNA: TGTGCCAGCAGCTTACAAGCGGGAGGGCCTGAGGTTGAGCAGTTCTTC. The gene calls are TRBV7-3 and TRBJ2-1; 10 bases map to TRBD2. The junction had 10 bases not matched to a gene; V was cut back by 2 bases and J by 9 bases. Germline V CDR1 and CDR2: SGHTA, FQGTGA. The CDR3 is 16 amino acids.

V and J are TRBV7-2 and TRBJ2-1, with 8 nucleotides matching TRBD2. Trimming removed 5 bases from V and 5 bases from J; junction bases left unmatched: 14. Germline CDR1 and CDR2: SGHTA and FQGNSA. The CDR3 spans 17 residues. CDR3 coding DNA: TGTGCCAGCAGCCGAACTGGACTAGCCGATAGGGACAATGAGCAGTTCTTC. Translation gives CASSRTGLADRDNEQFF.

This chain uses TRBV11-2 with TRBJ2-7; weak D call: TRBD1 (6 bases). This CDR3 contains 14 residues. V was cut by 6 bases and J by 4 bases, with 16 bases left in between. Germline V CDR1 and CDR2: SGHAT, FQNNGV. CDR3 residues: CASRTGRGLYEQYF. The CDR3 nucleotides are TGTGCCAGCAGGACTGGCAGGGGTTTATACGAGCAGTACTTC.

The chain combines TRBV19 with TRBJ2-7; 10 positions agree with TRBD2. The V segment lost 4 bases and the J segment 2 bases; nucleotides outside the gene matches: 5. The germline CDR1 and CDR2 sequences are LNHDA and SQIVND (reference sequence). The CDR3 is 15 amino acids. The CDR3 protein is CASSTGTSATYEQYF. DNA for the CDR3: TGTGCCAGTAGTACCGGGACTAGCGCGACCTACGAGCAGTACTTC.

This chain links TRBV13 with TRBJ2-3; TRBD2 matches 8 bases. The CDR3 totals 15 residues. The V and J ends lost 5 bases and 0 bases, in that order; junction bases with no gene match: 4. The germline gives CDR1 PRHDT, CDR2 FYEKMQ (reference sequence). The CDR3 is CASSHTSGSTDTQYF. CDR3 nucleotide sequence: TGTGCCAGCAGCCACACTAGCGGAAGCACAGATACGCAGTATTTT.

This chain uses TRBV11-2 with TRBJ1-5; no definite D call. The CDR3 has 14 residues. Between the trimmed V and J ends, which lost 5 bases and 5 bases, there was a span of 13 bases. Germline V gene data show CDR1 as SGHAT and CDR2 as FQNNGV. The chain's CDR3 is CASSPRVVDQPQHF. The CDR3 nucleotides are TGTGCCAGCAGCCCTAGAGTAGTGGATCAGCCCCAGCATTTT.

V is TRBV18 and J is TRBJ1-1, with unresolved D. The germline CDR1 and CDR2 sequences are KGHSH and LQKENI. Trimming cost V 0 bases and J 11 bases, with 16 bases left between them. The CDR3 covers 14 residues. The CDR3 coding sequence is TGTGCCAGCTCACCACCGAGCGGTACATCGGCGGCTTTCTTT. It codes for CASSPPSGTSAAFF.